This TCR beta chain was documented in a study of T-cell memory formation after mild COVID-19. Study conclusions and caveats: Clones which contracted sat mainly in CM and EM if CD4+, and in EMRA if CD8+. Memory cells collected pre-infection included some clones that later responded, suggesting cross-reactive memory joined. The second-wave clones peaking on day 37 were not confirmed as SARS-CoV-2-specific. There was a balanced CD4/CD8 profile in clones contracting day 15 to 85, and later expanders leaned CD4+.

Remarks on this clonotype: The antigen remains unidentified.

TCRdb itself ran the 5' RACE reads through MiXCR, one entry per CDR3 protein. The table records about 130,000 distinct CDR3 sequences, approximately 15% of them present only once. CDR3 size: 17 residues. Germline V lookup: CDR1 SGHNT, CDR2 YENEEA. Trimming removed 5 bases from V and 0 bases from J, with 17 bases in between. The TCR originated in an adult woman who had mild COVID-19 (a few samples of this study predate the infection). Cell type and time point are not known. The sample was PBMCs or a T cell subset sorted from them (not recorded which). The V call is TRBV11-3, the J call TRBJ2-4, with D tentatively TRBD1 (6 bases). In DNA form, the CDR3 reads TGTGCCAGCAGCGTACAGCCCTCGACAGGAGCCAAAAACATTCAGTACTTC. Translation gives CASSVQPSTGAKNIQYF.